This T cell receptor beta chain was sequenced during a study of T cells in Graves' hyperthyroidism and ophthalmopathy. V was cut by 0 bases and J by 5 bases, with 8 bases left in between. This CDR3 has 13 amino acids. The germline V gene encodes CDR1 SGDLS and CDR2 YYNGEE. RNA transcripts were the template for amplifying TCR beta CDR3 regions. With the HTBI primer set, the TCR CDR3 went through a first round of RT-PCR. Each CDR3 protein is one row after TCRdb ran MiXCR on the multiplex PCR reads. The table shows about 300,000 distinct CDR3 sequences, with roughly an eighth occurring only once. This clonotype occurred a few times.

This chain links TRBV9 with TRBJ1-1; perhaps TRBD1 as D (5 bases). The clonotype was recovered from a woman aged 40 to 50 with Graves' hyperthyroidism. Input material: blood. CDR3 region: CASSVDQGTEAFF. The DNA for the CDR3 is TGTGCCAGCAGCGTAGATCAGGGAACTGAAGCTTTCTTT. The full variable domain, in which reference TRBV9 and TRBJ1-1 provide the parts outside the CDR3, is DSGVTQTPKHLITATGQRVTLRCSPRSGDLSVYWYQQSLDQGLQFLIQYYNGEERAKGNILERFSAQQFPDLHSELNLSSLELGDSALYFCASSVDQGTEAFFGQGTRLTVV.